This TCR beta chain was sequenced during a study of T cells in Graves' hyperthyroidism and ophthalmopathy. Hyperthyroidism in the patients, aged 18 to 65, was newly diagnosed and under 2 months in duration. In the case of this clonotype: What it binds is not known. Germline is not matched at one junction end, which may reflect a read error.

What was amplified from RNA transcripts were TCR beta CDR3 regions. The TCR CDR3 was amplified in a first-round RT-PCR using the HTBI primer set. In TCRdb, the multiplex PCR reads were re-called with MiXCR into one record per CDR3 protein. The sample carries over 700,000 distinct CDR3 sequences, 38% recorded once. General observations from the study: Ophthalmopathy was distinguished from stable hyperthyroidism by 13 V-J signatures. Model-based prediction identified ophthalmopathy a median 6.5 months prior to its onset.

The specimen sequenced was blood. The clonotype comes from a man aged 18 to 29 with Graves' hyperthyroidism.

The DNA of the CDR3 is TGTGCTAGCACCGCTAGCGGGAGGGCCCACTTC. Translated, it gives CASTASGRAHF. The chain has TRBV7-7 and TRBJ2-7; 12 bases are a match to TRBD2. There are 11 residues in the CDR3. In germline, CDR1 is SSHAT, CDR2 FNYEAQ (reference sequence).